The 4 T cell receptor beta chains below come from one sample, sequenced in a study of molecular identifiers for immune sequencing clone quantification (dated by TCRdb to 2017 to 2018). The method behind the library was PCR. This sample was sequenced with an Illumina HiSeq 4000. TCRdb trimmed public reads at Q25 via fastp, called clones via MiXCR and kept in-frame beta chains. Identical CDR3 protein sequences are pooled into one entry, listed with their most common genes and DNA. The sample table contains around 89,000 distinct CDR3 sequences; only one count was recorded for 15% to 20% of them. Roughly 0.89% of the sample comes from the top ten. Material for sequencing was naive CD8+ T cells from blood, with Jurkat cell RNA spiked in. This specimen's cell subset or site label, interpreted: FACS-sorted CD8+CD4-CCR7+CD45RA+ naive T cells. These receptors were collected from a human donor in good health. Some libraries in this study had Jurkat cell RNA spiked in.

Remarks on this clonotype: The CDR3 does not end in the conserved phenylalanine or tryptophan, so this is likely a read error. This chain links TRBV7-9 with TRBJ1-5; D perhaps matches TRBD1 (6 bases). Germline CDR1 and CDR2: SEHNR and FQNEAQ (reference sequence). The CDR3 has 15 amino acids. Trimming pared 4 bases from V and 2 bases from J, leaving 12 bases between. The CDR3 DNA sequence: TGTGCCAGCAGCTCAGGGGATATCGGCAATCAGCCCCAGCATTCT. Translation gives CASSSGDIGNQPQHS.

Only a few counts were recorded for this clonotype. J is TRBJ2-2 and V is TRBV28; TRBD2 matches 7 bases. V was pared by 3 bases and J by 5 bases, with 12 bases of the junction left unmatched. The CDR3 covers 17 residues. Germline V gives CDR1 MDHEN, CDR2 SYDVKM. For the CDR3, the DNA is TGTGCCAGCAGTTTTCCCCGCGGACTAGATAGTACCGGGGAGCTGTTTTTT. Its translation: CASSFPRGLDSTGELFF.

This clonotype was seen ten or more times. The chain combines TRBV9 with TRBJ2-1; 9 bases map to TRBD2. Trimming at V came to 0 bases and at J to 3 bases, leaving 1 base not matched to a gene. Germline CDR1 and CDR2: SGDLS and YYNGEE. CDR3 length equals 15 residues. The CDR3 is CASSVGSGGYNEQFF. The CDR3 DNA reads as TGTGCCAGCAGCGTAGGTAGCGGGGGCTACAATGAGCAGTTCTTC.

This clonotype came up many times. The rearrangement joins TRBV30 to TRBJ2-1, with 7 positions matching TRBD2. The CDR3 is made up of 15 amino acids. The germline V gene has CDR1 GTSNPN and CDR2 SVGIG (reference sequence). Trimming at V came to 2 bases and at J to 2 bases, leaving 6 bases not matched to a gene. DNA for the CDR3: TGTGCCTGGAGTTTCAGCCTAGCGGCCTACAATGAGCAGTTCTTC. Translation gives CAWSFSLAAYNEQFF.